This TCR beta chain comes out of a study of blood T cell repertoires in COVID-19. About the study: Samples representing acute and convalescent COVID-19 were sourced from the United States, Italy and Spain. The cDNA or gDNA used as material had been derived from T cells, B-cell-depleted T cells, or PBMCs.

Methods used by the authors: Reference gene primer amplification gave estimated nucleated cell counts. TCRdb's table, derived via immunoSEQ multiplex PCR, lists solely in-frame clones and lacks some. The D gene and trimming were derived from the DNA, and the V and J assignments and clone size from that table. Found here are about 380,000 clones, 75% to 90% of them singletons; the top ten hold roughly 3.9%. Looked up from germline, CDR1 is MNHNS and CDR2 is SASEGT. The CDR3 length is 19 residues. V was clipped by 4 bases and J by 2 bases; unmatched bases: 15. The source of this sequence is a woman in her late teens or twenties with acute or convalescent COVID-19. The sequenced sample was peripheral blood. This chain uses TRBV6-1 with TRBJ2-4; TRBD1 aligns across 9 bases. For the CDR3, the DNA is TGTGCCAGCAGTGGAGTTAATCCGGGACAGGGCCGATCCAAAAACATTCAGTACTTC. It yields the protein CASSGVNPGQGRSKNIQYF.